This is a list of T cell receptor beta chains from one sample in a study of blood T cell repertoires in COVID-19. The table came from immunoSEQ multiplex PCR; TCRdb's copy has only in-frame clones and leaves some out. The sample includes hundreds of thousands of clones, 85% to 90% of them seen just once. Input material: PBMCs or T cells enriched from blood (not recorded which). These TCRs come from a man between 25 and 39 years old who had recovered from COVID-19. CDR3s include the opening cysteine and the closing phenylalanine or tryptophan. The order of the fields is J gene, V gene, D gene, clone size, CDR3 protein, CDR3 DNA. A D gene is named only where the DNA matches it firmly. Size values are once, few and many counts, or a class for expanded clones, and some rows have none.

>TRBJ1-1|TRBV7-9|TRBD1|NA
CASSMPTGGITEAFF
TGTGCCAGCAGCATGCCGACAGGGGGCATCACTGAAGCTTTCTTT
>TRBJ2-2|TRBV7-2|NA|NA
CASSLSRAVGTGELFF
TGTGCCAGCAGCCTCAGCAGGGCGGTTGGCACCGGGGAGCTGTTTTTT
>TRBJ2-2|TRBV6-4|TRBD2|NA
CASSDSRGGPGELFF
TGTGCCAGCAGTGACTCCCGGGGAGGGCCCGGGGAGCTGTTTTTT
>TRBJ2-2|TRBV28|NA|NA
CASRSGGELFF
TGTGCCAGCCGCTCAGGCGGGGAGCTGTTTTTT
>TRBJ1-5|TRBV7-9|TRBD1|NA
CASSQGTDNQPQHF
TGTGCCAGCAGCCAAGGGACAGACAATCAGCCCCAGCATTTT
>TRBJ2-7|TRBV11-2|TRBD2|NA
CASRTPKGGTSGSRQYF
TGTGCCAGCAGGACCCCTAAAGGCGGGACTAGCGGGAGCCGGCAGTACTTC
>TRBJ2-1|TRBV28|TRBD2|NA
CASSLLSSGSINEQFF
TGTGCCAGCAGTTTATTGTCTAGCGGGAGTATAAATGAGCAGTTCTTC
>TRBJ1-6|TRBV19|NA|NA
CASSTDSSYNSPLHF
TGTGCCAGTAGTACGGACAGCTCCTATAATTCACCCCTCCACTTT
>TRBJ2-7|TRBV24-1|NA|NA
CATSGGGANSYEQYF
TGTGCCACCAGTGGAGGGGGGGCAAATTCCTACGAGCAGTACTTC
>TRBJ1-2|TRBV21-1|NA|NA
CASSRAGREAYGYTF
TGTGCCAGCAGCAGGGCGGGCAGGGAGGCCTACGGCTACACCTTC
>TRBJ2-7|TRBV27|NA|once
CASSFRHSDSAYEQYF
TGTGCCAGCAGTTTCCGACATAGTGACAGTGCCTACGAGCAGTACTTC
>TRBJ2-7|TRBV5-8|TRBD2|NA
CASNMMGLADYEQYF
TGTGCCAGCAACATGATGGGACTAGCGGACTACGAGCAGTACTTC
>TRBJ2-2|TRBV2|NA|NA
CASRSGTGTGELFF
TGTGCCAGCAGATCCGGGACTGGCACCGGGGAGCTGTTTTTT
>TRBJ1-1|TRBV19|TRBD1|few
CASSKDPTGITEAFF
TGTGCCAGTAGTAAAGATCCGACAGGGATCACTGAAGCTTTCTTT
>TRBJ1-1|TRBV28|TRBD1|NA
CASSTAGTGDTEAFF
TGTGCCAGCAGTACAGCCGGGACAGGGGACACTGAAGCTTTCTTT
>TRBJ2-6|TRBV5-1|NA|NA
CASSQADSGANVLTF
TGCGCCAGCAGCCAAGCCGACTCTGGGGCCAACGTCCTGACTTTC
>TRBJ2-5|TRBV18|TRBD1|NA
CASSPTGMETQYF
TGTGCCAGCTCCCCGACAGGGATGGAGACCCAGTACTTC
>TRBJ1-1|TRBV30|TRBD1|once
CAWTRTGDTEAFF
TGTGCCTGGACCCGGACAGGCGACACTGAAGCTTTCTTT
>TRBJ1-1|TRBV30|NA|NA
CAWSVPPGNTEAFF
TGTGCCTGGAGTGTACCTCCGGGGAACACTGAAGCTTTCTTT
>TRBJ2-2|TRBV19|NA|NA
CASRTVLGQNTGELFF
TGTGCCAGTCGCACGGTCCTGGGACAGAACACCGGGGAGCTGTTTTTT
>TRBJ2-7|TRBV6-1|NA|NA
CASSDLGSYEQYF
TGTGCCAGCAGTGATCTCGGCTCCTACGAGCAGTACTTC
>TRBJ1-1|TRBV28|NA|NA
CASSEGGGLRGTEAFF
TGTGCCAGCTCCGAAGGGGGGGGACTACGGGGCACTGAAGCTTTCTTT
>TRBJ1-1|TRBV29-1|NA|NA
CSVARELEAFF
TGCAGCGTTGCTAGGGAGCTTGAAGCTTTCTTT
>TRBJ2-1|TRBV15|TRBD2|NA
CATSRVASGIYEQFF
TGTGCCACCAGCAGAGTCGCTAGCGGGATCTATGAGCAGTTCTTC
>TRBJ1-3|TRBV4-1|NA|NA
CASSQGVGLSGNTIYF
TGCGCCAGCAGCCAGGGAGTAGGATTGTCTGGAAACACCATATATTTT
>TRBJ2-7|TRBV5-4|TRBD1|many
CASSFGTGALEQYF
TGTGCCAGCAGCTTCGGGACAGGGGCCTTGGAGCAGTACTTC
>TRBJ2-7|TRBV12-3/TRBV12-4|TRBD1|NA
CASSSSGGHEQYF
TGTGCCAGCAGTTCGTCAGGGGGACACGAGCAGTACTTC
>TRBJ1-6|TRBV28|NA|once
CASSPGVNDSPLHF
TGTGCCAGCAGCCCCGGAGTAAATGATTCACCCCTCCACTTT
>TRBJ1-3|TRBV6-5|NA|NA
CATKTTGNTIYF
TGTGCCACCAAAACAACTGGAAACACCATATATTTT
>TRBJ1-6|TRBV10-3|TRBD1|NA
CAISGTGGNSPLHF
TGTGCCATCAGTGGGACAGGGGGCAATTCACCCCTCCACTTT
>TRBJ2-1|TRBV7-9|TRBD1|NA
CASSLTAGTGSDEQFF
TGTGCCAGCAGCTTAACGGCCGGGACAGGGAGCGATGAGCAGTTCTTC
>TRBJ2-5|TRBV9|NA|once
CASSVGIGGVPQETQYF
TGTGCCAGCAGCGTAGGTATAGGGGGTGTCCCCCAAGAGACCCAGTACTTC
>TRBJ2-7|TRBV5-1|TRBD2|NA
CASSRPGTSGRDYYEQYF
TGCGCCAGCAGCCGTCCCGGGACTAGCGGGAGGGATTACTACGAGCAGTACTTC
>TRBJ2-5|TRBV28|TRBD2|NA
CASRTPPPDIWASGETQYF
TGTGCCAGCAGGACTCCACCTCCTGATATATGGGCTAGCGGGGAGACCCAGTACTTC
>TRBJ1-4|TRBV2|TRBD1|NA
CASSAMAGGVKLFF
TGTGCCAGCAGTGCAATGGCAGGGGGAGTAAAACTGTTTTTT
>TRBJ2-7|TRBV19|NA|NA
CASRTRDPKRDSSLYEQYF
TGTGCCAGTAGAACTCGAGACCCGAAACGAGACTCATCCCTATACGAGCAGTACTTC
>TRBJ1-5|TRBV5-1|TRBD1|NA
CASSVQGGHNQPQHF
TGCGCCAGCAGCGTCCAGGGGGGCCACAATCAGCCCCAGCATTTT
>TRBJ1-2|TRBV6-5|NA|NA
CASSNSGAGNYGYTF
TGTGCCAGCAGCAACTCAGGGGCGGGTAACTATGGCTACACCTTC